A selection of T cell receptor beta chains follows, all from one sample in a study of T cell changes during pregnancy in multiple sclerosis. Sequenced by immunoSEQ multiplex PCR; TCRdb stores in-frame clones only, minus some. The sample lists 80,000 to 100,000 clones, over 85% occurring once. The material sequenced was peripheral blood, taken after pregnancy. The source is a female donor with multiple sclerosis, enrolled in a pregnancy study. Both conserved end residues are part of each CDR3. D genes are given only for firm matches. Where a row states a size, it is once, few, many or the class of an expanded clone; other rows omit it.

-	-	TRBV10-3	TRBJ2-1	TGTGCCAGCGGGACAGTCCTGGGGTCCGATGAGCAGTTCTTC	CASGTVLGSDEQFF
once	-	TRBV19	TRBJ2-1	TGTGCCAGTAGTATATTTGCAGGGCCCTACAATGAGCAGTTCTTC	CASSIFAGPYNEQFF
-	-	TRBV6-6	TRBJ1-1	TGTGCCAGCAGTTATCGGAAAGGGAGTCGCACGGCTGAAGCTTTCTTT	CASSYRKGSRTAEAFF
-	TRBD1	TRBV7-2	TRBJ2-3	TGTGCCAGCGTTACAGGGGGACTAGATACGCAGTATTTT	CASVTGGLDTQYF
-	-	TRBV30	TRBJ1-2	TGTGCCTGGAGTGTATCGGGGGGCGCAAGATATGGCTACACCTTC	CAWSVSGGARYGYTF
-	TRBD1	TRBV6-6	TRBJ2-5	TGTGCCAGCAGTTACTCAAGGACAGGGGTGGAGACCCAGTACTTC	CASSYSRTGVETQYF
-	TRBD1	TRBV5-1	TRBJ2-1	TGCGCCAGCCTAGGGGGCCCCAATGAGCAGTTCTTC	CASLGGPNEQFF
-	TRBD2	TRBV9	TRBJ2-2	TGTGCCAGCAGCGTAGGAGGGACTAGCTATTCCGGGGAGCTGTTTTTT	CASSVGGTSYSGELFF
-	-	TRBV6-5	TRBJ1-1	TGTGCCAGCAGGCAGGTTGAGCAGGGATGGGCTGAAGCTTTCTTT	CASRQVEQGWAEAFF
-	-	TRBV28	TRBJ1-5	TGTGCCAGCAGTCAACACCAAATTTATAGCAATCAGCCCCAGCATTTT	CASSQHQIYSNQPQHF
-	-	TRBV4-1	TRBJ2-3	TGCGCCAGCAGCCCCTTAGGAGGAATCACAATGGATACGCAGTATTTT	CASSPLGGITMDTQYF
-	TRBD1	TRBV2	TRBJ2-5	TGTGCCAGAAGAAAAGGACAGGGAGGTAAAGAGACCCAGTACTTC	CARRKGQGGKETQYF
-	-	TRBV4-1	TRBJ2-7	TGCGCCAGCAGCCAAGAGAGGCGGATCTACTTC	CASSQERRIYF
-	TRBD2	TRBV10-3	TRBJ2-1	TGTGCCATCAGTGATACACTAGCGGGAGACCTCGATGAGCAGTTCTTC	CAISDTLAGDLDEQFF
-	TRBD1	TRBV6-5	TRBJ1-5	TGTGCCAGCAGTTACCAGGGGGCCCGTAACCAGCCCCAGCATTTT	CASSYQGARNQPQHF
-	-	TRBV18	TRBJ1-4	TGTGCCAGCTCACCACCGACTAGGCGGGAAAAACTGTTTTTT	CASSPPTRREKLFF
-	TRBD1	TRBV7-9	TRBJ2-5	TGTGCCAGCAGCCCCCAGGACAGGGTAGGGGAGACCCAGTACTTC	CASSPQDRVGETQYF
-	TRBD1	TRBV5-1	TRBJ2-1	TGCGCCAGCAGCTTGGGACAGGGGGCCTACAATGAGCAGTTCTTC	CASSLGQGAYNEQFF
-	TRBD2	TRBV27	TRBJ2-7	TGTGCCAGCAGGGGACTAGGATATTACGAGCAGTACTTC	CASRGLGYYEQYF
-	TRBD2	TRBV9	TRBJ2-1	TGTGCCAGCAGCGCCTCGACTAGCCTACCAACTAACTCCTACAATGAGCAGTTCTTC	CASSASTSLPTNSYNEQFF
-	-	TRBV10-3	TRBJ2-3	TGTGCCATCAGTGAGTTAACAGATACGCAGTATTTT	CAISELTDTQYF
-	-	TRBV7-6	TRBJ2-2	TGTGCCAGCAGACTAGAATTAGGCGGGACGGGCGGGGAGCTGTTTTTT	CASRLELGGTGGELFF
-	-	TRBV4-1	TRBJ1-2	TGCGCCAGCAGCCAAGATCGCGGTTATGGCTACACCTTC	CASSQDRGYGYTF
-	TRBD1	TRBV5-6	TRBJ2-3	TGTGCCAGTCAACCGAGGACAGGGGAGAATACGCAGTATTTT	CASQPRTGENTQYF
-	TRBD1	TRBV15	TRBJ2-7	TGTGCCACCAGCGGGGGACAGGGCGGTTCTTTCTCCTACGAGCAGTACTTC	CATSGGQGGSFSYEQYF